The 20 T cell receptor beta chains listed next were all sequenced from one sample in a study of blood T cell repertoires in COVID-19. Clones were sequenced by immunoSEQ multiplex PCR, and TCRdb holds only the in-frame ones, with some missing. The table includes about 130,000 clones, roughly 80% detected once. Sequencing input: PBMCs or T cells enriched from blood (not recorded which). All receptors come from a man aged 40-55 years with acute COVID-19.

Here the CDR3 reads CASSLDPGSYEQYF. CDR3 DNA: TGTGCCAGCAGCTTAGATCCAGGGTCCTACGAGCAGTACTTC. The chain joins TRBV11-2 to TRBJ2-7, with D possibly being TRBD1 (5 bases). Trimming left V 0 bases short and J 1 base short, with 7 bases between. The CDR3 length is 14 residues. Germline assignment: CDR1 SGHAT and CDR2 FQNNGV.

The chain joins TRBV5-1 to TRBJ2-7; 10 nucleotides match TRBD2. This CDR3 has 15 residues. V trimming: 0 bases; J trimming: 3 bases; junction bases outside the gene matches: 3. Germline CDR1 and CDR2: SGHRS and YFSETQ. In DNA, the CDR3 is TGCGCCAGCAGCTTGGATACTAGCGGGGTCTACGAGCAGTACTTC. This codes for CASSLDTSGVYEQYF.

The chain recombines TRBV27 with TRBJ2-7; 7 bases align to TRBD1. The CDR3 is made up of 15 amino acids. Germline V gene data show CDR1 as MNHEY and CDR2 as SMNVEV (reference sequence). V shed 3 bases, J shed 1 base, and the junction held 6 bases outside the gene matches. CDR3 DNA sequence: TGTGCCAGCAGTTTCTACGACAGGGTATCCTACGAGCAGTACTTC. Amino acids: CASSFYDRVSYEQYF.

The chain combines TRBV2 with TRBJ2-2; weak D call: TRBD2 (6 bases). Germline V CDR1 and CDR2: SNHLY, FYNNEI. V was trimmed by 2 bases and J by 6 bases, leaving 7 bases between them. This CDR3 spans 13 amino acids. CDR3 in DNA: TGTGCCAGCAGTGAAAGACTAGCCGGGGAGCTGTTTTTT. It translates to CASSERLAGELFF.

This chain links TRBV5-8 with TRBJ2-7; the D gene is possibly TRBD1 (6 bases). V was pared by 2 bases and J by 0 bases, with 9 bases between. The CDR3 length is 14 residues. The germline V gene encodes CDR1 SGHTS and CDR2 YDEGEE. This CDR3 reads CASSLQGSSYEQYF. CDR3 in DNA: TGTGCCAGCAGCTTACAGGGTAGCTCCTACGAGCAGTACTTC.

CDR3 DNA sequence: TGTGCCAGCAGCTCGGGACTAGCGGGGGGCCGGGAGACCCAGTACTTC. Translating gives CASSSGLAGGRETQYF. The chain combines TRBV11-3 with TRBJ2-5; the match to TRBD2 covers 15 bases. Germline CDR1 and CDR2: SGHNT and YENEEA. The CDR3 loop spans 16 amino acids. V lost 4 bases, J lost 5 bases, and 5 bases stayed unmatched. Filled out from reference TRBV11-3 and TRBJ2-5, the complete variable domain reads EAGVVQSPRYKIIEKKQPVAFWCNPISGHNTLYWYLQNLGQGPELLIRYENEEAVDDSQLPKDRFSAERLKGVDSTLKIQPAELGDSAVYLCASSSGLAGGRETQYFGPGTRLLVL.

This clone was counted between two and nine times. This chain uses TRBV3-1 (or the pseudogene TRBV3-2) with TRBJ1-6, with TRBD1 matching over 10 bases. The CDR3 runs to 14 residues. Germline CDR1 LGHDT, CDR2 YNNKEL (reference sequence). J lost 10 bases, V lost 4 bases, and 4 bases had no gene match. The CDR3 DNA reads as TGTGCCAGCAGCCTAGGACAGGGGGAATCACCCCTCCACTTT. Its protein is CASSLGQGESPLHF.

CDR3 sequence reads: CASSDGRAPGAEAFF. The CDR3 nucleotides are TGTGCCAGCAGTGATGGGAGGGCGCCGGGGGCTGAAGCTTTCTTT. The chain carries TRBV2 and TRBJ1-1, with D perhaps matching TRBD1 (5 bases). Looked up from germline, CDR1 is SNHLY and CDR2 is FYNNEI. There are 15 residues in the CDR3. V gave up 3 bases and J gave up 6 bases, with 17 bases separating them.

The chain has TRBV28 and TRBJ1-1; TRBD1 is a possible D gene (5 bases). Germline V gene sequence: CDR1 MDHEN, CDR2 SYDVKM. This CDR3 spans 14 amino acids. V lost 3 bases to trimming and J lost 5 bases, with 13 bases between them. This CDR3 is CASSFLQGGTEAFF. Written as DNA, the CDR3 is TGTGCCAGCAGTTTTCTCCAGGGCGGAACTGAAGCTTTCTTT. Based on the CDR3 plus reference TRBV28 and TRBJ1-1, the full variable domain is DVKVTQSSRYLVKRTGEKVFLECVQDMDHENMFWYRQDPGLGLRLIYFSYDVKMKEKGDIPEGYSVSREKKERFSLILESASTNQTSMYLCASSFLQGGTEAFFGQGTRLTVV.

The V call is TRBV7-2, the J call TRBJ2-2; TRBD2 is a possible D gene (5 bases). Germline V CDR1 and CDR2: SGHTA, FQGNSA. V dropped 1 base and J dropped 4 bases, with 13 bases sitting between them. The CDR3 has 16 amino acids. The CDR3 sequence is CASSLVPAELTGELFF. The CDR3 coding sequence is TGTGCCAGCAGCTTAGTGCCAGCGGAGCTCACCGGGGAGCTGTTTTTT.

This clone has just one count. The V call is TRBV5-4, the J call TRBJ2-7; 8 bases are shared with TRBD1. Trimming took 4 bases from V and 1 from J; bases not matched to a gene: 7. In germline, CDR1 is SGHNT, CDR2 YYREEE (reference sequence). This CDR3 is built from 15 residues. CDR3 nucleotides: TGTGCCAGCAGCCAGGGACAGGTGGGGTCCTACGAGCAGTACTTC. Amino acids: CASSQGQVGSYEQYF.

V is TRBV6-1 and J is TRBJ2-5; D unresolved. Deletions cut 2 bases from V and 4 bases from J, with 5 bases between. Germline V CDR1 and CDR2: MNHNS, SASEGT. CDR3 length: 12 residues. The CDR3 DNA follows: TGTGCCAGCAGTGAACTGAGAGAGACCCAGTACTTC. Translation: CASSELRETQYF.

V gene TRBV2 combines with J gene TRBJ1-1, with D uncertain. This CDR3 contains 14 residues. V gave up 2 bases and J gave up 4 bases, with 11 bases separating them. Per germline, CDR1 SNHLY and CDR2 FYNNEI. The DNA for the CDR3 is TGTGCCAGCAGTGAAAGAGGGAGGAGCACTGAAGCTTTCTTT. Translation: CASSERGRSTEAFF.

This chain joins TRBV12-3 or TRBV12-4 and TRBJ1-5; D is undetermined. Trimming took 3 bases from V and 8 from J, leaving 8 bases between them. The length of the CDR3 is 12 residues. CDR3 nucleotides: TGTGCCAGCAGTTTTTTCCAAAAGCCCCAGCATTTT. Protein sequence: CASSFFQKPQHF.

This clone was seen at least ten times. Different DNA sequences within this sample yield the same CDR3. The genes are TRBV5-1 and TRBJ1-5, with 9 nucleotides matching TRBD1. The CDR3 is 15 amino acids. Germline V gives CDR1 SGHRS, CDR2 YFSETQ. V lost 0 bases to trimming and J lost 2 bases; unmatched junction nucleotides: 0. The CDR3 protein is CASSLGDRGNQPQHF. The CDR3 DNA follows: TGCGCCAGCAGCTTGGGGGACAGGGGCAATCAGCCCCAGCATTTT.

V and J are TRBV19 and TRBJ2-7, with 10 nucleotides matching TRBD2. Trimming at V came to 2 bases and at J to 4 bases, leaving 5 bases not matched to a gene. The CDR3 loop spans 15 amino acids. CDR1 is LNHDA and CDR2 is SQIVND in the germline V gene (reference sequence). CDR3 nucleotides: TGTGCCAGTAGTATACTAGCGGGAGAGGGGTACGAGCAGTACTTC. It specifies CASSILAGEGYEQYF.

This chain connects TRBV4-1 to TRBJ1-1; maybe TRBD1 (6 bases). The CDR3 consists of 16 residues. The germline V and J ends were trimmed by 1 base and 1 base, with 13 bases remaining between them. Germline loops: CDR1 MGHRA, CDR2 YSYEKL. The DNA for the CDR3 is TGCGCCAGCAGCCAAGGTACCCAGGGGACGAACACTGAAGCTTTCTTT. Encoded protein: CASSQGTQGTNTEAFF.

This chain uses TRBV13 with TRBJ1-2, with 7 bases lining up with TRBD1. The length of the CDR3 is 12 residues. J lost 7 bases, V lost 4 bases, and 3 bases had no gene match. The V gene's germline CDR1 is PRHDT and CDR2 FYEKMQ (reference sequence). CDR3 in amino acids: CASSSQGLGYTF. As DNA, the CDR3 is TGTGCCAGCAGCTCACAGGGGCTTGGCTACACCTTC.

CDR3 bases: TGTGCCAGCAGCTTAGGGGGGCTCCAAGAGACCCAGTACTTC. It codes for CASSLGGLQETQYF. This chain joins TRBV7-2 and TRBJ2-5, with a weak D call TRBD1 (6 bases). Germline loops: CDR1 SGHTA, CDR2 FQGNSA. This CDR3 is 14 amino acids long. The ends were cut back, 1 base at V and 1 base at J, with 7 bases in the middle.

Details on this clone: Additional DNA sequences in this sample encode the identical CDR3. V is TRBV30 and J is TRBJ2-3, with a tentative D call TRBD2 (5 bases). The CDR3 has 12 amino acids. V was clipped by 0 bases and J by 6 bases, with 7 bases between them. Germline V CDR1 and CDR2: GTSNPN, SVGIG (reference sequence). For the CDR3, the DNA is TGTGCCTGGAGTGTCAGCGGCGATACGCAGTATTTT. Its translation: CAWSVSGDTQYF.